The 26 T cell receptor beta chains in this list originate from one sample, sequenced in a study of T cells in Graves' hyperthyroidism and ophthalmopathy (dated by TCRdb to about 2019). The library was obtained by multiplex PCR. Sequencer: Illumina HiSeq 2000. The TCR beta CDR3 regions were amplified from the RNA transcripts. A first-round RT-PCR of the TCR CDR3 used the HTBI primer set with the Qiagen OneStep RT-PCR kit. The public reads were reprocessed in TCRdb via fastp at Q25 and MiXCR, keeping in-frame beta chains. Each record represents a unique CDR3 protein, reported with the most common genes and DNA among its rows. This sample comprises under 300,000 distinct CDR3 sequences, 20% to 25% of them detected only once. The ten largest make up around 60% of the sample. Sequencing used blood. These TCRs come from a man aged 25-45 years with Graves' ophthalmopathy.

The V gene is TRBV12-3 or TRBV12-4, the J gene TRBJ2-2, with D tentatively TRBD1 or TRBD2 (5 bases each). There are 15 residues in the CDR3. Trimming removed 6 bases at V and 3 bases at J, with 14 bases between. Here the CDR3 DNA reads TGTGCCAGCAGCAATCGGGACCAAGACACCGGGGAGCTGTTTTTT. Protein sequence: CASSNRDQDTGELFF.

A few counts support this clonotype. The CDR3 nucleotides are TGTGCCAGCAGTGAAGTGGTGGGGGCCTACGAGCAGTACTTC. It is translated as CASSEVVGAYEQYF. The chain combines TRBV6-1 with TRBJ2-7; D may correspond to TRBD1 or TRBD2 (5 bases each). V was clipped by 1 base and J by 2 bases, with 9 bases between them. The CDR3 is 14 amino acids. Germline V lookup: CDR1 MNHNS, CDR2 SASEGT.

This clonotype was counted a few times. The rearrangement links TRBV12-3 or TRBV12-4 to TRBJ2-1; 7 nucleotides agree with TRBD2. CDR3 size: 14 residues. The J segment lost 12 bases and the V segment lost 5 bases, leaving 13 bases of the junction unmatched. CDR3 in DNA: TGTGCCAGCAGTACCACCGGGACTATCTCACGGCAGTTCTTC. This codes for CASSTTGTISRQFF.

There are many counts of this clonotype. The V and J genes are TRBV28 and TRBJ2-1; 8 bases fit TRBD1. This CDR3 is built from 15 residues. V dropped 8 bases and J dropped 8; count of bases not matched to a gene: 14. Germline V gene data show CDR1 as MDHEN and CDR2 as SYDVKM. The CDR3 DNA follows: TGTGCCAGCGGAGGTCTACAGGGGGGCCGGGATGAGCAGTTCTTC. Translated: CASGGLQGGRDEQFF.

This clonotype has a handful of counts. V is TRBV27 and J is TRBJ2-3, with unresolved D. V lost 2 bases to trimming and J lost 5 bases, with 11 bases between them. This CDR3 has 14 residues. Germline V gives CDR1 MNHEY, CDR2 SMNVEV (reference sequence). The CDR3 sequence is CASSLAASGDTQYF. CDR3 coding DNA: TGTGCCAGCAGTTTAGCCGCCTCGGGAGATACGCAGTATTTT.

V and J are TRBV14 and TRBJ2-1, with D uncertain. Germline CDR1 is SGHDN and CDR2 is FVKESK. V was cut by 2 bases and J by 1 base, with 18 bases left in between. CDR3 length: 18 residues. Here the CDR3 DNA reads TGTGCCAGCAGCCAACTCCAGTCGGGCCCACCTTCCTACAATGAGCAGTTCTTC. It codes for CASSQLQSGPPSYNEQFF.

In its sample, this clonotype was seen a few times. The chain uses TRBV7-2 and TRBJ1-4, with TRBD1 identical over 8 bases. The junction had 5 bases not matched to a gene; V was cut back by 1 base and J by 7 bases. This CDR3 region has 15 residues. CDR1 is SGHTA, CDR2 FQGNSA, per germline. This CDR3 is CASSLVQGAREKLFF. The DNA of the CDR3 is TGTGCCAGCAGCTTAGTCCAGGGGGCGCGTGAAAAACTGTTTTTT.

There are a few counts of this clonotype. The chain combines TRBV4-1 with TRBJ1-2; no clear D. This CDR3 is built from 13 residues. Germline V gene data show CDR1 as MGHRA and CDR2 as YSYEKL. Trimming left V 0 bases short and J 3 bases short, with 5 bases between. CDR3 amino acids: CASSQDTYYGYTF. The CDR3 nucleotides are TGCGCCAGCAGCCAAGATACGTACTATGGCTACACCTTC.

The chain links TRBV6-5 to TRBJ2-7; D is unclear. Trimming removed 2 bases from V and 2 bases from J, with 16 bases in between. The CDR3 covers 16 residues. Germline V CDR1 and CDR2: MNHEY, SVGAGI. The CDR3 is CASSYLRGTTPYEQYF. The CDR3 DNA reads TGTGCCAGCAGTTACCTCCGTGGAACCACACCCTACGAGCAGTACTTC.

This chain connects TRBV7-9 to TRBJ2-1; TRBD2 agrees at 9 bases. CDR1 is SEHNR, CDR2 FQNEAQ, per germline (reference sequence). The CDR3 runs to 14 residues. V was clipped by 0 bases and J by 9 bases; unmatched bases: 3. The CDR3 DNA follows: TGTGCCAGCAGCTTAGCGGATAGCGGGAGTGAGCAGTTCTTC. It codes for CASSLADSGSEQFF.

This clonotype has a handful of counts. CDR3: CASSLNLPYEQYF. The CDR3 nucleotides are TGTGCCAGCAGTTTGAATCTACCCTACGAGCAGTACTTC. This sequence joins TRBV12-3 or TRBV12-4 and TRBJ2-7; no clear D. CDR3 length: 13 residues. V dropped 3 bases and J dropped 2 bases, with 8 bases sitting between them.

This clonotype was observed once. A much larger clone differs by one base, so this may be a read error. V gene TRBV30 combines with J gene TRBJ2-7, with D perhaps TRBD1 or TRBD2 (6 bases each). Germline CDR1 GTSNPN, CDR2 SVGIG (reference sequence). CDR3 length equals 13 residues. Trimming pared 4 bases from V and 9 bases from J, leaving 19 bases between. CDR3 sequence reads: CAWTSIMGGRQYF. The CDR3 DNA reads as TGTGCCTGGACCTCTATTATGGGGGGCAGGCAGTACTTC.

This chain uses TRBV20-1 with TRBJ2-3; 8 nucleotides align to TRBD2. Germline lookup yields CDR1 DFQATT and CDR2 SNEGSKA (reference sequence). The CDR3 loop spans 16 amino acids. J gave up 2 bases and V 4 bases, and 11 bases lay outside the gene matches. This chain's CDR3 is CSAKPRSSGFTDTQYF. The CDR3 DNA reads TGCAGTGCTAAACCCCGTTCTAGCGGGTTCACAGATACGCAGTATTTT.

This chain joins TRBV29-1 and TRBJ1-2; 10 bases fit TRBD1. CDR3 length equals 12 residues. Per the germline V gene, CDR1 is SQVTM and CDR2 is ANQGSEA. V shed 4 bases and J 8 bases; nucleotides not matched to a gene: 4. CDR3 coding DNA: TGCAGCGTTGCCGGGACAGGGGTAGGCTACACCTTC. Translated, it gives CSVAGTGVGYTF.

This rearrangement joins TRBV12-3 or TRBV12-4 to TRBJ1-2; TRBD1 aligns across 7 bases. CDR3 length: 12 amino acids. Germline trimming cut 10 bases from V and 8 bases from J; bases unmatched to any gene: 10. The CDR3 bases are TGTGCCATCTCCAGGGGGTATGAGGGCTACACCTTC. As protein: CAISRGYEGYTF.

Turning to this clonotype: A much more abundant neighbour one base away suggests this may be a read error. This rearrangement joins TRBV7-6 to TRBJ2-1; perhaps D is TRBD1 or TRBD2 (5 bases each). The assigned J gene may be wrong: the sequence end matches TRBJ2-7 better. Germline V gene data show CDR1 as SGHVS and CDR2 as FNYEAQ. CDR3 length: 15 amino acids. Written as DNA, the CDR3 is TGTGCCAGCAGCTTAGCGCGGACACGACGGGATGAGCAGTACTTC. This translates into CASSLARTRRDEQYF.

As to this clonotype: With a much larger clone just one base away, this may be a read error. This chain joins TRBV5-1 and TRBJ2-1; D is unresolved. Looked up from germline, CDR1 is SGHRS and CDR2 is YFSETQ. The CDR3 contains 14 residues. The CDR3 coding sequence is TGCGCCAGCAGCCTCGGGCCAAGACTTAATGAGCGGTTCTTC. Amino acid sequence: CASSLGPRLNERFF.

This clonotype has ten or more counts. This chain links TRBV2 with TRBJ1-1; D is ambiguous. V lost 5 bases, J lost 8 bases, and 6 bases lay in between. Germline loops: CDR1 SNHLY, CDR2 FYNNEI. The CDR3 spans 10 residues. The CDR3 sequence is CASSLTEAFF. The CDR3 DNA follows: TGTGCCAGCAGTCTGACGGAAGCTTTCTTT.

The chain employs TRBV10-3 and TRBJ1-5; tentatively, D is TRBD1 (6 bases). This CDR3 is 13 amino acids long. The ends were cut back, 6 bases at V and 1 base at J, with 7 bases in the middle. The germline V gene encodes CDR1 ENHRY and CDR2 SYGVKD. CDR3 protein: CAISQGSNQPQHF. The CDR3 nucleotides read TGTGCCATCAGCCAGGGGAGCAATCAGCCCCAGCATTTT.

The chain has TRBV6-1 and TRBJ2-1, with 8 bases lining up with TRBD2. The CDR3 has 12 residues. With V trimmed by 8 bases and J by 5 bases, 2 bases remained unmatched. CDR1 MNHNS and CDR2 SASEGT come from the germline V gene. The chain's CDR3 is CASRAGDNEQFF. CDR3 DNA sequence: TGTGCCAGCCGAGCGGGGGACAATGAGCAGTTCTTC.

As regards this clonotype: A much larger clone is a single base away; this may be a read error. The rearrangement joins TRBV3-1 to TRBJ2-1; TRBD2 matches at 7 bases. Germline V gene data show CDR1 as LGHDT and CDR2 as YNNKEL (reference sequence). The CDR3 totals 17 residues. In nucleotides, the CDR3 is TGTGCCAGCAGCCAAGATCTCGTACTAGCGACTTACAATGGGCAGTTCTTC. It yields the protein CASSQDLVLATYNGQFF.

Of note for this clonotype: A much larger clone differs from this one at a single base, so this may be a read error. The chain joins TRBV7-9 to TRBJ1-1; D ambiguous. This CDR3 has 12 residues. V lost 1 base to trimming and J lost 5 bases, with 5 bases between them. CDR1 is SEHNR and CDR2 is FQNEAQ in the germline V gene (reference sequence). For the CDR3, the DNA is TGTGCCAGCAGCTTAGGGGAGACTGAAGCTTTCTTT. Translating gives CASSLGETEAFF.

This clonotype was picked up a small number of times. The CDR3 DNA reads TGTGCCAGCTCACCTGGGACTAGTGCGGGAAGGGGTGAGCAGTTCTTC. As protein: CASSPGTSAGRGEQFF. J is TRBJ2-1 and V is TRBV18; 8 nucleotides match TRBD2. Germline-derived CDR1 and CDR2 are KGHSH and LQKENI. The CDR3 is 16 residues long. Losses at the gene ends were 3 bases for V and 9 bases for J; bases not matched to a gene: 13.

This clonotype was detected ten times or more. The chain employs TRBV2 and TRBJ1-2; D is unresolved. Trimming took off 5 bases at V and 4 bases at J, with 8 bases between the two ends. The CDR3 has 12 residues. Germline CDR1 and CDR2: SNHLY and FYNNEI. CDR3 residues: CASSTAPYGYTF. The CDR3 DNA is TGTGCCAGCAGTACAGCTCCCTATGGCTACACCTTC.

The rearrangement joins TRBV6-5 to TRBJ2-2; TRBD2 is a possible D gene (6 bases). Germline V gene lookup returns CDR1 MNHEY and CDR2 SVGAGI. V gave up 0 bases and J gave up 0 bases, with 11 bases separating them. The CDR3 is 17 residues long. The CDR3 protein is CASSYSTWGANTGELFF. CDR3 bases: TGTGCCAGCAGTTACTCGACCTGGGGGGCGAACACCGGGGAGCTGTTTTTT.

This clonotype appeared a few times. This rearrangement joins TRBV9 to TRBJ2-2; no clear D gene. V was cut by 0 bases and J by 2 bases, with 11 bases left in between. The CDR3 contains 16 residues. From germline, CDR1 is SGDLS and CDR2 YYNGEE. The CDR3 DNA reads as TGTGCCAGCAGCGTAGAAGTAGCCCTTAACACCGGGGAGCTGTTTTTT. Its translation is CASSVEVALNTGELFF.